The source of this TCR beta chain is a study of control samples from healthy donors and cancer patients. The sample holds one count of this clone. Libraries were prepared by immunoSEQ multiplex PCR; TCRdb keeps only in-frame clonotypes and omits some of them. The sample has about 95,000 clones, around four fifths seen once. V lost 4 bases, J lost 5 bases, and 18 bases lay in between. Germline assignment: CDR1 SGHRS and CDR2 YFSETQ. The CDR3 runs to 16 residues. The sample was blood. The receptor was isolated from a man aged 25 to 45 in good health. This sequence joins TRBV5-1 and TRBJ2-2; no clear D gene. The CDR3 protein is CASSPPGRTATGELFF. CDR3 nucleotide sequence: TGCGCCAGCAGCCCCCCGGGCCGAACTGCTACCGGGGAGCTGTTTTTT. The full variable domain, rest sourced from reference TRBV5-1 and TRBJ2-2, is KAGVTQTPRYLIKTRGQQVTLSCSPISGHRSVSWYQQTPGQGLQFLFEYFSETQRNKGNFPGRFSGRQFSNSRSEMNVSTLELGDSALYLCASSPPGRTATGELFFGEGSRLTVL.